This paragraph reports one T cell receptor beta chain. CDR1 is MNHNS and CDR2 is SASEGT in the germline V gene. Trimming stripped 2 bases from V and 7 bases from J, with 9 bases between. This CDR3 has 13 amino acids. In the original workflow: By means of reference gene primer amplification, nucleated cell counts were estimated. Using immunoSEQ multiplex PCR, the repertoire was profiled, and TCRdb retains in-frame clones only, with some absent. V and J calls and clone size follow that table, whereas D and trimming were derived from the DNA. The sample includes approximately 110,000 clones, approximately 70% seen only once; the top ten take around 0.9%. This sample is drawn from a study of blood T cell repertoires in COVID-19. Overall study context: Researchers got acute and convalescent COVID-19 samples from the United States, Italy and Spain. PBMCs, B-cell-depleted T cells, or T cells were the source of the cDNA or gDNA that made up the material.

Sequencing was performed on peripheral blood. V is TRBV6-1 and J is TRBJ1-5, with unresolved D. This sequence originates from a human donor with acute or convalescent COVID-19. The donor label of this sample is uncertain. The CDR3 reads CASSERWEQPQHF. DNA for the CDR3: TGTGCCAGCAGTGAAAGGTGGGAGCAGCCCCAGCATTTT.